A selection of T cell receptor beta chains follows, all from one sample in a study of radiation and T cells in renal cell carcinoma. Method: immunoSEQ multiplex PCR; TCRdb's copy keeps in-frame clones and lacks some. The table shows about 130,000 clones, with around 80% occurring only once. Sample: blood, taken from a patient whose treatment included radiotherapy and nephrectomy. All receptors derive from a man aged 50-59 years with renal cell carcinoma. Both conserved end residues are part of each CDR3. Fields, in order: J gene, clone size, V gene, D gene, CDR3 protein, CDR3 DNA. D genes are given only for firm matches. A row's size may be missing; if present it is once, few, many or a size class.

TRBJ2-5 | - | TRBV4-3 | - | CASSQLHRGTSGETQYF | TGCGCCAGCAGCCAACTCCATCGAGGGACCAGTGGAGAGACCCAGTACTTC
TRBJ1-2 | once | TRBV4-2 | TRBD1 | CASSRDNVQGAGGYGYTF | TGTGCCAGCAGCCGTGATAATGTGCAGGGGGCTGGTGGGTATGGCTACACCTTC
TRBJ1-5 | - | TRBV7-2 | TRBD1 | CASSSGGGGLQPQHF | TGTGCCAGCAGCTCCGGGGGAGGGGGCCTTCAGCCCCAGCATTTT
TRBJ2-7 | - | TRBV7-3 | TRBD1 | CASSQGTGLSYEQYF | TGTGCCAGCAGCCAAGGGACAGGCCTTTCCTACGAGCAGTACTTC
TRBJ2-5 | - | TRBV6-6 | TRBD2 | CASSGGGEETQYF | TGTGCCAGTTCCGGCGGGGGAGAAGAGACCCAGTACTTC
TRBJ1-3 | - | TRBV28 | TRBD1 | CASSSRYRGTGNTIYF | TGTGCCAGCAGTTCCCGCTACAGGGGGACCGGAAACACCATATATTTT
TRBJ1-1 | - | TRBV7-3 | - | CASSPDGNTEAFF | TGTGCCAGCAGCCCTGACGGAAACACTGAAGCTTTCTTT
TRBJ1-4 | - | TRBV29-1 | - | CSVSTWSNEKLFF | TGCAGCGTTTCGACCTGGAGTAATGAAAAACTGTTTTTT
TRBJ1-5 | few | TRBV28 | - | CASSGGVFDQPQHF | TGTGCCAGCAGTGGGGGGGTCTTCGATCAGCCCCAGCATTTT
TRBJ1-1 | many | TRBV9 | - | CASSVAAGDTEAFF | TGTGCCAGCAGCGTAGCAGCCGGGGACACTGAAGCTTTCTTT
TRBJ1-6 | - | TRBV18 | TRBD1 | CASSPQNRGQGSPLHF | TGTGCCAGCTCACCACAGAACAGGGGGCAAGGTTCACCCCTCCACTTT
TRBJ2-3 | - | TRBV5-1 | TRBD1 | CASSAGTVTDTQYF | TGCGCCAGCAGCGCCGGGACAGTTACAGATACGCAGTATTTT
TRBJ1-2 | - | TRBV4-1 | - | CASSQDLYGYTF | TGCGCCAGCAGCCAAGACTTGTATGGCTACACCTTC
TRBJ1-1 | - | TRBV18 | TRBD1 | CASSPPFQGGMNTEAFF | TGTGCCAGCTCACCACCGTTTCAGGGGGGGATGAACACTGAAGCTTTCTTT
TRBJ1-5 | - | TRBV6-9 | - | CASSLSGGGGQPQHF | TGTGCCAGCAGTTTATCCGGGGGCGGCGGTCAGCCCCAGCATTTT
TRBJ2-5 | - | TRBV7-8 | - | CASSPTETQYF | TGTGCCAGCAGCCCCACGGAGACCCAGTACTTC
TRBJ1-1 | few | TRBV4-1 | - | CASSQVTGFNEAFF | TGCGCCAGCAGCCAAGTAACAGGTTTCAATGAAGCTTTCTTT
TRBJ1-6 | - | TRBV18 | - | CASSPGAPTHSPLHF | TGTGCCAGCTCCCCGGGGGCGCCGACCCATTCACCCCTCCACTTT
TRBJ2-2 | - | TRBV7-2 | TRBD2 | CASSFAGGITGELFF | TGTGCCAGCAGCTTCGCGGGGGGAATTACCGGGGAGCTGTTTTTT
TRBJ2-7 | few | TRBV2 | - | CASSGSGSSYEQYF | TGTGCCAGCAGTGGGTCAGGAAGCTCCTACGAGCAGTACTTC
TRBJ1-2 | once | TRBV9 | TRBD1 | CATRSLTVRTGSLTHYGYTF | TGTGCAACACGTTCCCTGACAGTACGGACAGGGTCCCTAACCCACTATGGCTACACCTTC
TRBJ2-7 | - | TRBV7-9 | TRBD2 | CASSISTSGFYEQYF | TGTGCCAGCAGCATATCGACTAGCGGGTTCTACGAGCAGTACTTC
TRBJ2-5 | - | TRBV12-5 | - | CASGLLPIQETQYF | TGTGCTAGTGGTTTGCTCCCCATCCAAGAGACCCAGTACTTC
TRBJ2-4 | - | TRBV2 | - | CASSEGLWGNIQYF | TGTGCCAGCAGTGAGGGACTTTGGGGTAACATTCAGTACTTC
TRBJ2-7 | - | TRBV30 | - | CAWSAYRDEQYF | TGTGCCTGGAGTGCTTACAGGGACGAGCAGTACTTC
TRBJ2-5 | - | TRBV29-1 | TRBD2 | CSVEDLAGIQETQYF | TGCAGCGTTGAAGATCTAGCGGGCATCCAAGAGACCCAGTACTTC
TRBJ1-5 | few | TRBV29-1 | - | CSAETDSNQPQHF | TGCAGCGCCGAAACAGATAGCAATCAGCCCCAGCATTTT
TRBJ2-1 | few | TRBV11-1 | - | CASSLGLAVYNEQFF | TGTGCCAGCAGCTTAGGGCTAGCCGTCTACAATGAGCAGTTCTTC
TRBJ2-2 | - | TRBV11-1 | - | CASSLALLNTGELFF | TGTGCCAGCAGCTTAGCTCTCTTGAACACCGGGGAGCTGTTTTTT
TRBJ2-1 | - | TRBV11-1 | - | CASSSGALRSEQFF | TGTGCCAGCAGCTCAGGGGCCCTTCGTTCTGAGCAGTTCTTC
TRBJ2-6 | once | TRBV28 | - | CASSLGGPPYSGANVLTF | TGTGCCAGCAGTTTAGGAGGGCCCCCTTACTCTGGGGCCAACGTCCTGACTTTC
TRBJ2-7 | once | TRBV4-1 | - | CASSQTSGPRSYEQYF | TGCGCCAGCAGCCAGACTTCCGGGCCCAGGTCCTACGAGCAGTACTTC
TRBJ1-2 | once | TRBV28 | TRBD1 | CASLRDRGLGYTF | TGTGCCAGCCTCCGGGACAGGGGCTTGGGCTACACCTTC
TRBJ2-3 | - | TRBV6-8 | TRBD2 | CASSYSRTSDTDTQYF | TGTGCCAGCAGTTACTCTAGGACTAGCGACACAGATACGCAGTATTTT
TRBJ2-7 | once | TRBV4-2 | TRBD2 | CASSHENSGGSYEQYF | TGTGCCAGCAGCCATGAAAATAGCGGGGGCTCCTACGAGCAGTACTTC
TRBJ2-2 | - | TRBV28 | - | CASSLGGFGELFF | TGTGCCAGCAGTTTAGGGGGCTTCGGGGAGCTGTTTTTT
TRBJ1-5 | - | TRBV28 | TRBD1 | CASSLGGWGQPSNQPQHF | TGTGCCAGCAGTTTGGGGGGCTGGGGACAGCCTAGCAATCAGCCCCAGCATTTT
TRBJ1-1 | few | TRBV28 | TRBD1 | CASSLVPGGYIEAFF | TGTGCCAGCAGTTTAGTCCCAGGGGGTTACATCGAAGCTTTCTTT
TRBJ2-2 | - | TRBV4-2 | TRBD1 | CASSRQGRGRAGELFF | TGTGCCAGCAGTAGACAGGGGCGAGGGCGGGCCGGGGAGCTGTTTTTT
TRBJ2-7 | - | TRBV11-2 | - | CASSSRLLAPGQYF | TGTGCCAGCAGCTCCCGACTACTTGCCCCCGGGCAGTACTTC
TRBJ1-6 | - | TRBV9 | TRBD1 | CASSLRDRGDSPLHF | TGTGCCAGCAGCCTACGGGACAGGGGTGATTCACCCCTCCACTTT
TRBJ1-2 | - | TRBV21-1 | - | CASTEELHTF | TGTGCCAGTACAGAGGAGTTACACACCTTC